The clone carrying this TCR beta chain was counted a single time. The data derive from a study of blood T cell repertoires in COVID-19. Study-level information: Samples representing acute and convalescent COVID-19 were sourced from the United States, Italy and Spain. Nucleic acid was either cDNA or gDNA, and it came from T cells, B-cell-depleted T cells, or PBMCs.

J lost 7 bases, V lost 4 bases, and 10 bases had no gene match. This CDR3 is 16 amino acids long. Germline V gives CDR1 MDHEN, CDR2 SYDVKM. Study processing details: Nucleated cell counts were estimated from reference gene primer amplification. Measured with immunoSEQ multiplex PCR; TCRdb has only the in-frame clones, and not every one. V, J and clone size are taken as reported in that table, and D and trimming were inferred from the DNA itself. The sample yields about 59,000 clones, around 90% seen once. The V and J genes are TRBV28 and TRBJ1-5; 10 nucleotides line up with TRBD1. The specimen sequenced was peripheral blood. The sequence came from a man older than 75 with acute or convalescent COVID-19. The CDR3 is CASSSLTGGRGQPQHF. In nucleotides, the CDR3 is TGTGCCAGCAGTTCGTTGACAGGGGGCCGAGGGCAGCCCCAGCATTTT.